This entry concerns a single T cell receptor (beta chain). This sample was included in a study of blood T cell repertoires in COVID-19. Study context: Samples taken during acute and convalescent COVID-19 were collected in the United States, Italy and Spain.

The authors' processing: Reference gene primer amplification in the assay estimated nucleated cell counts. The data were produced by immunoSEQ multiplex PCR, yet TCRdb's version contains in-frame clones alone and is incomplete. That table furnishes V, J and clone size, whereas the DNA furnished D and trimming. In the table there are approximately 280,000 clones, 75% to 90% of which are singletons. The sequence came from a woman in her twenties or thirties who had recovered from COVID-19. Material: peripheral blood.

CDR3 nucleotide sequence: TGCGCCAGCAGCCAAATTACAGGGCCGAATTCACCCCTCCACTTT. Translated: CASSQITGPNSPLHF. The rearrangement links TRBV4-1 to TRBJ1-6, with D perhaps matching TRBD1 (6 bases). The CDR3 contains 15 residues. CDR1 is MGHRA, CDR2 YSYEKL, per germline. The V gene lost 2 bases and the J gene lost 7 bases, with 12 bases spanning the gap.